The T cell receptor (beta chain) described here comes from a study of control samples from healthy donors and cancer patients. The CDR3 is made up of 14 amino acids. V shed 5 bases and J shed 4 bases, with 15 bases lying between them. The germline CDR1 and CDR2 sequences are LNHDA and SQIVND (reference sequence). Only in-frame clones appear in the TCRdb table, and some are missing; sequencing was by immunoSEQ multiplex PCR. The repertoire includes roughly 120,000 clones, around 88% of them detected once, and roughly 3.2% sits in the top ten. This receptor was obtained from a man between 35 and 55 years old in good health. The chain recombines TRBV19 with TRBJ2-7, with a tentative D call TRBD1 (5 bases). The sequencing input was blood. CDR3 region: CASSPALGAYEQYF. The CDR3 bases are TGTGCCAGTAGTCCTGCTCTAGGGGCTTACGAGCAGTACTTC.